This T cell receptor (beta chain) was observed in a study of T cells in Graves' hyperthyroidism and ophthalmopathy. Study outcomes and limitations: A 13 V-J model separated ophthalmopathy from stable hyperthyroidism. Most clonotypes expanded in thyroid above 0.001 were likewise present in blood.

The table lists this clonotype with many counts. Its cognate antigen is unknown. V lost 4 bases and J lost 0, with 10 bases in between. Germline V gene lookup returns CDR1 SGHAT and CDR2 FQNNGV. This CDR3 has 15 residues. Exclusions: uncontrolled infection, other autoimmune disease, pregnancy, lactation. The investigators amplified TCR beta CDR3 regions from RNA transcripts. Using the HTBI primer set, a first-round RT-PCR was run on the TCR CDR3. One entry per CDR3 protein results from TCRdb running MiXCR on the multiplex PCR reads. The profile shows a few hundred thousand distinct CDR3 sequences, about 18% of them singletons.

The V call is TRBV11-2, the J call TRBJ2-1; TRBD1 might be the D (5 bases). Material: blood. The TCR was taken from a man aged 35 to 55 with Graves' hyperthyroidism. The CDR3: CASSSWGNSYNEQFF. The CDR3 DNA follows: TGTGCCAGCAGCTCCTGGGGCAACTCCTACAATGAGCAGTTCTTC.